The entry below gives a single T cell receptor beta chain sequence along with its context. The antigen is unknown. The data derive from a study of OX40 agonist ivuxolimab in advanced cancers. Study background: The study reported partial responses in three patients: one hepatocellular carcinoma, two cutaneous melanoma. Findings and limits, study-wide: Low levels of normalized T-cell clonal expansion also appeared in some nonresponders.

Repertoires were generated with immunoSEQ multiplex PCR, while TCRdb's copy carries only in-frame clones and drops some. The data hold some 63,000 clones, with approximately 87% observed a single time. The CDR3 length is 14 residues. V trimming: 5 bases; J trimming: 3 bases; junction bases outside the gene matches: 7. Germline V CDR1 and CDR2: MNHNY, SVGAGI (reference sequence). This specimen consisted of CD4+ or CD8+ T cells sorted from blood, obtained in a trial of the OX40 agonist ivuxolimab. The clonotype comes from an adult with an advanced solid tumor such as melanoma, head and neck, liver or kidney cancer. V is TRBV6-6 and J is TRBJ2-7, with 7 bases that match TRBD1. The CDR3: CASSNRDSLYEQYF. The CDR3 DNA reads TGTGCCAGCAGTAACCGGGACAGCCTCTACGAGCAGTACTTC.